This TCR beta chain derives from a study of T cells after yellow fever vaccination. Whole-study context: Fractions of limited cellularity were prepared by means of SMART-Seq v4 Ultra Low Input.

Remarks on this clonotype: Antigen specificity is unknown. The junction departs from germline at one end; a sequencing error may be responsible.

TCRdb redid the calling of the 5' RACE reads with MiXCR, one entry per CDR3 protein. This table holds approximately 300,000 distinct CDR3 sequences, about 6.9% found once. Study-wide results and limits: Subsequent booster samples again held most clones from primary vaccination (approximately 95% CD4, roughly 90% CD8). A small proportion of clonotypes was detected in both the CD4 and CD8 compartments.

Germline CDR1 and CDR2: SGHRS and YFSETQ. The CDR3 sequence is 12 residues long. The sample consisted of PBMCs, taken approximately 40 days after the first yellow fever vaccination. The source of this sequence is a man between 18 and 29 years old who received the YFV17D yellow fever vaccine. V is TRBV5-1 and J is TRBJ2-1; D could derive from TRBD1 or TRBD2 (5 bases each). CDR3 bases: TGCGCCAGCAGCTGGGACGGTGGCCGCTGGCTCTTC. It encodes CASSWDGGRWLF.